The clone carrying this TCR beta chain occurred once. Its cognate antigen is unknown. After expansion with viral peptide pools in the ViraFEST assay, antigen-specific CD4+ T cells were sequenced. After roughly ten days in culture, the CD4+ T cells were isolated. No vaccinee had earlier SARS-CoV-2 infection, and nucleocapsid antibodies were negative. It was with approximately 10 IU/ml IL-2 and approximately 10 ug/ml peptides that a few million PBMC per well were cultured. The sample originates from a study of vaccination effects on CD4 cells after COVID-19. Germline values: CDR1 LGHNA, CDR2 YNFKEQ. The CDR3 covers 14 residues. Trimming took 0 bases from V and 7 from J, leaving 10 bases between them. Data came from immunoSEQ multiplex PCR; TCRdb stores just in-frame clones and leaves some out. The sample consists of tens of thousands of clones, about two thirds of them appearing once.

The sequenced sample was CD4+ T cells from PBMCs cultured with SARS-CoV-2 spike peptides, obtained before COVID-19 vaccination. The V gene is TRBV4-2, the J gene TRBJ2-1; D ambiguous. The clonotype originates from a human donor who received a COVID-19 vaccine. The CDR3, as DNA: TGTGCCAGCAGCCAAGATTCGCTGGGGAATGAGCAGTTCTTC. Protein sequence: CASSQDSLGNEQFF.